The 25 T cell receptor beta chains in this list originate from one sample, sequenced in a study of lymphopenia after photon versus proton radiotherapy. Sequencing used immunoSEQ multiplex PCR; TCRdb keeps in-frame clones, though not all of them. The sample has approximately 24,000 clones; around 90% are singletons. The specimen comprised peripheral blood, sampled from a patient treated with photon-based radiotherapy. These receptors were collected from a woman between 45 and 65 years old with cholangiocarcinoma.

The V and J genes are TRBV6-1 and TRBJ1-5; D possibly corresponds to TRBD1 (5 bases). Germline values: CDR1 MNHNS, CDR2 SASEGT. Deletions cut 6 bases from V and 7 bases from J, with 16 bases between. CDR3 size: 14 residues. The CDR3 DNA reads TGTGCCAGCAGCACTCAGGGTGGGTGGCAGCCCCAGCATTTT. It is translated as CASSTQGGWQPQHF.

V usage is TRBV7-2 and J usage is TRBJ1-2; D remains unclear. V dropped 3 bases and J dropped 0 bases, with 8 bases sitting between them. The germline CDR1 and CDR2 sequences are SGHTA and FQGNSA. The CDR3 is 14 amino acids. CDR3 region: CASSFYISNYGYTF. CDR3 bases: TGTGCCAGCAGCTTTTACATCTCTAACTATGGCTACACCTTC.

This clone was recorded once. V gene TRBV4-3 combines with J gene TRBJ2-3, with 10 nucleotides matching TRBD2. CDR1 is LGHNA and CDR2 is YSLEER in the germline V gene. The CDR3 runs 16 residues. V trimming: 0 bases; J trimming: 5 bases; junction bases outside the gene matches: 5. The CDR3: CASSQEERGGRDTQYF. The CDR3 bases are TGCGCCAGCAGCCAAGAGGAGCGGGGGGGCAGAGATACGCAGTATTTT.

The chain is built from TRBV9 and TRBJ1-2, with D possibly TRBD1 on 5 matching bases. The CDR3 is made up of 16 amino acids. Germline CDR1 and CDR2: SGDLS and YYNGEE. Trimming took off 3 bases at V and 8 bases at J, with 23 bases between the two ends. The CDR3 loop reads CASSAVPDSSGPGYTF. CDR3 DNA sequence: TGTGCCAGCAGCGCCGTACCCGACAGCAGCGGCCCGGGCTACACCTTC.

V gene TRBV6-5 combines with J gene TRBJ2-1; D is uncertain. Trimming removed 2 bases from V and 4 bases from J, with 9 bases in between. The germline V gene encodes CDR1 MNHEY and CDR2 SVGAGI. The CDR3 is 14 amino acids. The DNA of the CDR3 is TGTGCCAGCAGTTACAGGCAGGAGTACAATGAGCAGTTCTTC. Encoded protein: CASSYRQEYNEQFF.

The chain is built from TRBV19 and TRBJ2-5; D may be TRBD2 (6 bases). Near its end, the DNA agrees better with TRBJ2-7, so the J call may be wrong. The germline gives CDR1 LNHDA, CDR2 SQIVND (reference sequence). The CDR3 is 15 residues long. The CDR3 DNA sequence: TGTGCCAGTAGTCCCGGACGGGGGAGCTCCTACGAGCAGTACTTC. This gives the protein CASSPGRGSSYEQYF.

The V gene is TRBV19, the J gene TRBJ1-1; D is possibly TRBD1 (5 bases). Germline values: CDR1 LNHDA, CDR2 SQIVND (reference sequence). The CDR3 spans 17 residues. With 2 bases removed from V and 2 bases from J, the gap between germline ends came to 18 bases. The chain's CDR3 is CASSIILGGSRNTEAFF. CDR3 bases: TGTGCCAGTAGTATAATCCTCGGGGGGAGCCGTAACACTGAAGCTTTCTTT.

The chain couples TRBV27 to TRBJ1-2; D call uncertain. In germline, CDR1 is MNHEY, CDR2 SMNVEV (reference sequence). The V and J ends lost 3 bases and 0 bases respectively, with 11 bases between them. The CDR3 consists of 15 residues. CDR3 nucleotides: TGTGCCAGCAGTTTCAAGAGGGAGGCTAACTATGGCTACACCTTC. Translated, it gives CASSFKREANYGYTF.

This rearrangement joins TRBV5-1 to TRBJ2-1, with 10 bases aligning to TRBD2. There are 16 residues in the CDR3. V was clipped by 4 bases and J by 3 bases; unmatched bases: 7. Germline CDR1 reads SGHRS; CDR2 reads YFSETQ. In nucleotides, the CDR3 is TGCGCCAGCAGCGCCGGGGGGACTAGCGTCTACAATGAGCAGTTCTTC. The encoded protein is CASSAGGTSVYNEQFF.

This clone was detected only once. This chain connects TRBV21-1 to TRBJ2-3; the table calls TRBD2, which could not be checked here. TRBV21-1 is a pseudogene. The CDR3 runs 12 residues. The CDR3: CASSLGGDTQYF. The CDR3 nucleotides are TGTGCCAGCAGCCTGGGGGGAGATACGCAGTATTTT.

The chain combines TRBV19 with TRBJ1-2; 9 nucleotides line up with TRBD1. This CDR3 has 16 amino acids. The V gene's germline CDR1 is LNHDA and CDR2 SQIVND (reference sequence). V lost 4 bases to trimming and J lost 5 bases; unmatched junction nucleotides: 11. The CDR3 protein is CASSTPGTGLGYGYTF. The DNA of the CDR3 is TGTGCCAGTAGTACCCCCGGGACAGGGTTGGGGTATGGCTACACCTTC.

The V and J genes are TRBV12-5 and TRBJ2-3; D is possibly TRBD1 or TRBD2 (5 bases each). Looked up from germline, CDR1 is LGHNT and CDR2 is FRNRAP. The CDR3 length is 13 residues. Trimming removed 6 bases from V and 5 bases from J, with 12 bases in between. CDR3 DNA sequence: TGTGCTAGTGGCCCCGGGACCGGAGATACGCAGTATTTT. Its protein product is CASGPGTGDTQYF.

The rearrangement joins TRBV2 to TRBJ2-2; no definite D call. CDR1 and CDR2 from the germline V gene are SNHLY and FYNNEI. This CDR3 spans 14 amino acids. V lost 7 bases to trimming and J lost 4 bases, with 13 bases between them. The CDR3 DNA is TGTGCCAGCAAGATCGTGGCTTCCACCGGGGAGCTGTTTTTT. This gives the protein CASKIVASTGELFF.

This chain uses TRBV12-5 with TRBJ2-1; tentative D call: TRBD2 (6 bases). The CDR3 length is 15 residues. In germline, CDR1 is LGHNT, CDR2 FRNRAP. Trimming left V 6 bases short and J 9 bases short, with 21 bases between. CDR3 sequence: CASGPSGGLGREQFF. In DNA, the CDR3 is TGTGCTAGTGGCCCGTCCGGGGGACTTGGGCGTGAGCAGTTCTTC.

The gene calls are TRBV7-9 and TRBJ1-5, with D perhaps matching TRBD1 (5 bases). Germline lookup yields CDR1 SEHNR and CDR2 FQNEAQ (reference sequence). This CDR3 has 13 amino acids. Trimming removed 1 base at V and 9 bases at J, with 10 bases between. The CDR3 DNA is TGTGCCAGCAGCTTAGGGGGCAAAAGGCCCCAGCATTTT. This encodes CASSLGGKRPQHF.

As DNA, the CDR3 is TGTGCCAGCAGTTACTCTTGGACTAGCGAAGACGAGCAGTACTTC. As protein: CASSYSWTSEDEQYF. J is TRBJ2-7 and V is TRBV6-6, with 9 bases identical to TRBD2. This CDR3 region has 15 residues. Trimming took 0 bases from V and 5 from J; bases not matched to a gene: 5. Per germline, CDR1 MNHNY and CDR2 SVGAGI (reference sequence).

This chain connects TRBV28 to TRBJ1-1; D remains unclear. The germline CDR1 and CDR2 sequences are MDHEN and SYDVKM. The CDR3 consists of 11 residues. Trimming shortened V by 11 bases and J by 7 bases, and 14 bases separated the two germline ends. This CDR3 is CACNGWSEAFF. The CDR3 DNA sequence: TGTGCCTGCAATGGGTGGAGTGAAGCTTTCTTT.

This clone was counted a single time. The chain combines TRBV18 with TRBJ1-3, with D perhaps TRBD1 (5 bases). Trimming removed 5 bases from V and 2 bases from J, with 22 bases in between. The CDR3 covers 18 residues. Germline V gives CDR1 KGHSH, CDR2 LQKENI. The CDR3 here is CASSTAVPGYDTGNTIYF. CDR3 in DNA: TGTGCCAGCTCAACAGCCGTCCCAGGGTACGATACTGGAAACACCATATATTTT.

This clone was seen a single time. The chain couples TRBV19 to TRBJ1-4; possibly TRBD1 for D (5 bases). Looked up from germline, CDR1 is LNHDA and CDR2 is SQIVND (reference sequence). V was clipped by 11 bases and J by 7 bases, with 20 bases between them. The CDR3 has 14 amino acids. The CDR3 sequence: CASWGYSGGEKLFF. The CDR3 coding sequence is TGTGCCTCCTGGGGGTATTCAGGCGGTGAAAAACTGTTTTTT. The variable domain in full, with the rest retrieved from reference TRBV19 and TRBJ1-4, is DGGITQSPKYLFRKEGQNVTLSCEQNLNHDAMYWYRQDPGQGLRLIYYSQIVNDFQKGDIAEGYSVSREKKESFPLTVTSAQKNPTAFYLCASWGYSGGEKLFFGSGTQLSVL.

This sequence joins TRBV21-1 and TRBJ1-4; the table gives TRBD1 as D, unverified against the DNA. TRBV21-1 is deemed a pseudogene. The CDR3 totals 17 residues. This chain's CDR3 is CASSTRLGGSIVEKLFF. The CDR3 nucleotides read TGTGCCAGCAGCACACGCCTAGGGGGTAGCATTGTTGAAAAACTGTTTTTT.

The V call is TRBV10-3, the J call TRBJ2-7; tentative D call: TRBD2 (5 bases). Germline V gene data show CDR1 as ENHRY and CDR2 as SYGVKD. The CDR3 length is 16 residues. V dropped 0 bases and J dropped 2 bases, with 14 bases sitting between them. The CDR3, as DNA: TGTGCCATCAGTGAGTCAGGAAGCGGCGGTGCCTACGAGCAGTACTTC. As protein: CAISESGSGGAYEQYF.

This chain connects TRBV7-2 to TRBJ2-5, with 14 bases that match TRBD2. Per germline, CDR1 SGHTA and CDR2 FQGNSA. V shed 5 bases and J 2 bases; nucleotides not matched to a gene: 4. CDR3 length: 16 residues. In DNA form, the CDR3 reads TGTGCCAGCAGCCCTTGGACTAGCGGGGGGCAAGAGACCCAGTACTTC. Its translation is CASSPWTSGGQETQYF.

The chain has TRBV6-6 and TRBJ1-2, with unresolved D. Germline-derived CDR1 and CDR2 are MNHNY and SVGAGI (reference sequence). This CDR3 has 11 amino acids. V was clipped by 5 bases and J by 2 bases, with 3 bases between them. The CDR3 DNA sequence: TGTGCCAGCAGTCAAAACTATGGCTACACCTTC. Its translation is CASSQNYGYTF.

CDR3 amino acids: CASSLVNTGELFF. For the CDR3, the DNA is TGTGCCAGCAGCTTGGTGAACACCGGGGAGCTGTTTTTT. The gene calls are TRBV5-4 and TRBJ2-2; D not certain. The V end lost 0 bases, the J end lost 1 base, and 1 base lay between the germline ends. Germline assignment: CDR1 SGHNT and CDR2 YYREEE (reference sequence). The CDR3 sequence is 13 residues long.

V gene TRBV19 combines with J gene TRBJ1-3, with D uncertain. The ends were cut back, 2 bases at V and 4 bases at J, with 6 bases in the middle. The CDR3 loop spans 13 amino acids. The germline V gene has CDR1 LNHDA and CDR2 SQIVND (reference sequence). In DNA form, the CDR3 reads TGTGCCAGTAGTATATCGATCGGAAACACCATATATTTT. This translates into CASSISIGNTIYF. Filled out from reference TRBV19 and TRBJ1-3, the complete variable domain reads DGGITQSPKYLFRKEGQNVTLSCEQNLNHDAMYWYRQDPGQGLRLIYYSQIVNDFQKGDIAEGYSVSREKKESFPLTVTSAQKNPTAFYLCASSISIGNTIYFGEGSWLTVV.